This T cell receptor (beta chain) was found in a study of neurological immune-mediated disorders. Regarding the study as a whole: CDR3 amino acid sequences found in expanded clones were never shared across subjects, suggesting private repertoires in all groups.

TCRdb itself ran the 5' RACE reads through MiXCR, one entry per CDR3 protein. The sample yields roughly 15,000 distinct CDR3 sequences, over 12% seen once. This clonotype is labeled as medium-sized. Its antigen remains unidentified. This CDR3 spans 12 amino acids. Trimming left V 2 bases short and J 4 bases short, with 7 bases between. Germline-derived CDR1 and CDR2 are DFQATT and SNEGSKA (reference sequence). Specimen: PBMCs. The chain carries TRBV20-1 and TRBJ2-3; D not certain. The clonotype originates from a man aged 55 to 70 with HTLV-1-associated myelopathy (HAM/TSP). The DNA of the CDR3 is TGCAGTGCTAGATTCCAGGCAGATACGCAGTATTTT. Amino acid sequence: CSARFQADTQYF.